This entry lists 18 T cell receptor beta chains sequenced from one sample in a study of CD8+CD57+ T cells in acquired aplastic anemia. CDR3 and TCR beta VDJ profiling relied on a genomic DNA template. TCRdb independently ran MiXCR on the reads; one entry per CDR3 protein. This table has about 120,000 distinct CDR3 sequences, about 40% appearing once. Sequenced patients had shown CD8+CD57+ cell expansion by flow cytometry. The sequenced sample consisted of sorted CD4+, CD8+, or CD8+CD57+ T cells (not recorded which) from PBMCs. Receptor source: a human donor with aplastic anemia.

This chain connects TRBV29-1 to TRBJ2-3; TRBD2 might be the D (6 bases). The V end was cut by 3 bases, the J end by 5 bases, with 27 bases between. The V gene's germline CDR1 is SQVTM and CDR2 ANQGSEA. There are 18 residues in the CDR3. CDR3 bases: TGCAGCGTTGAGATCATCGCGGACATTTGGAGCGGGTTAGATACGCAGTATTTT. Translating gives CSVEIIADIWSGLDTQYF.

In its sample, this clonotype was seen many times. The CDR3 DNA reads TGTGCCAGCAGCCTAAAGACAGGGGGCACATCACCCCTCCACTTT. This gives the protein CASSLKTGGTSPLHF. The rearrangement joins TRBV5-8 to TRBJ1-6, with 10 bases lining up with TRBD1. CDR3 length equals 15 residues. The junction had 8 bases not matched to a gene; V was cut back by 4 bases and J by 10 bases. Germline CDR1 is SGHTS and CDR2 is YDEGEE.

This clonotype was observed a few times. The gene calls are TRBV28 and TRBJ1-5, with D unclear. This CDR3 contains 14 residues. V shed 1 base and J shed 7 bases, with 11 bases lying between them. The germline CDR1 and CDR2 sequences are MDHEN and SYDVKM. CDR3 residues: CASSLSGMFQPQHF. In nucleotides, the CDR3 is TGTGCCAGCAGTTTATCAGGTATGTTCCAGCCCCAGCATTTT.

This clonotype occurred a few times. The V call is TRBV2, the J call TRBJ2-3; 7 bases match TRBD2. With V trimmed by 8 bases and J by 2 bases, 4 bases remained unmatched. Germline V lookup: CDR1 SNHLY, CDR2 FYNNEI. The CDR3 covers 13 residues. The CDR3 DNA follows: TGTGCCAGCGGGGCGGGGGTCACAGATACGCAGTATTTT. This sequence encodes CASGAGVTDTQYF. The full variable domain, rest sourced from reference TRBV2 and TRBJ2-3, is EPEVTQTPSHQVTQMGQEVILRCVPISNHLYFYWYRQILGQKVEFLVSFYNNEISEKSEIFDDQFSVERPDGSNFTLKIRSTKLEDSAMYFCASGAGVTDTQYFGPGTRLTVL.

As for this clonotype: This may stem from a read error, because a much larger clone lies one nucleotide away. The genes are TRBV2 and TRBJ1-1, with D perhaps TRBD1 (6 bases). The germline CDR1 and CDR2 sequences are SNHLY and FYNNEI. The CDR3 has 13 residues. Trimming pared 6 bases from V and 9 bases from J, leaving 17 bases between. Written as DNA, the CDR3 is TGTGCCAGCAGCCAAGCGCTAGGGGGTAAAGCTTTCTTT. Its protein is CASSQALGGKAFF.

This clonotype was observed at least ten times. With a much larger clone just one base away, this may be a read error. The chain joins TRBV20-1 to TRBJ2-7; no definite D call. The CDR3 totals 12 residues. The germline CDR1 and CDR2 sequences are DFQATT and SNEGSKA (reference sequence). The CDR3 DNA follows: TGCAGTGCACCCGGGTCCTCCTACGGGCAGTACTTC. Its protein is CSAPGSSYGQYF.

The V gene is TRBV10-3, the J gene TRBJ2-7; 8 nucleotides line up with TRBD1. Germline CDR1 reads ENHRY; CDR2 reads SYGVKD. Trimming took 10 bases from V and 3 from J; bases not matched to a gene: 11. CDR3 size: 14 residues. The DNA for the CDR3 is TGTGCCAGCAGCCCTCTAGGGACAGGCTACGAGCAGTACGTC. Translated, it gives CASSPLGTGYEQYV.

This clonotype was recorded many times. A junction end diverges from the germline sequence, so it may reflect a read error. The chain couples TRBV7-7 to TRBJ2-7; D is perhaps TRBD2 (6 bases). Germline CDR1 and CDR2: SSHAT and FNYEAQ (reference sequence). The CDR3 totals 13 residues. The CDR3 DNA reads TGTGCTAGCAGCCTCGGGAGAGGGGACGAGCAGTACTTC. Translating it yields CASSLGRGDEQYF.

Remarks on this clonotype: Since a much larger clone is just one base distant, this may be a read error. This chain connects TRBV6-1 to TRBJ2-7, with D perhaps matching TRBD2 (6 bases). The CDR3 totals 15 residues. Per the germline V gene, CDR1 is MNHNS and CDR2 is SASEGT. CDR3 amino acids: CASGEAPAGGYEQYV. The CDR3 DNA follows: TGTGCCAGCGGTGAAGCTCCAGCGGGTGGCTACGAGCAGTACGTC.

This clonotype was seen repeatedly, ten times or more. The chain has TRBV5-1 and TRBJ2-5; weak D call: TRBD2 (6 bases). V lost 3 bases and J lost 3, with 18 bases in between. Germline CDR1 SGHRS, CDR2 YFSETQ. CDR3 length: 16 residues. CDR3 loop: CASSSDGRGVEETQYF. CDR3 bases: TGCGCCAGCAGCTCGGACGGGCGGGGCGTAGAAGAGACCCAGTACTTC.

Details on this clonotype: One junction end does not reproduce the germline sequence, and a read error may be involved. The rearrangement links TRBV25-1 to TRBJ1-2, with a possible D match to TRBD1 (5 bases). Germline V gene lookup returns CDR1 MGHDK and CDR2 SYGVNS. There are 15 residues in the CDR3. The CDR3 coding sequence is TGTGCCGGCAGTGAAGAAAAGGGGTTTAACTATGGCTACACCTTC. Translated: CAGSEEKGFNYGYTF.

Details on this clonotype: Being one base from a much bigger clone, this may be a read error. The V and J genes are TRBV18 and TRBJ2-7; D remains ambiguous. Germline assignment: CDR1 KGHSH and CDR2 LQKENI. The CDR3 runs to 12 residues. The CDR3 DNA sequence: TGTGCCAGCTCACCACCAGGGCGCGAGCAGTGCTTC. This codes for CASSPPGREQCF.

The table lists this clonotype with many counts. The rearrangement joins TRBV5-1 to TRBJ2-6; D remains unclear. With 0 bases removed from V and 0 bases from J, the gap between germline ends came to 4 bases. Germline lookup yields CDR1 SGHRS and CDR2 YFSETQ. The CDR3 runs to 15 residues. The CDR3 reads CASSLGDSGANVLTF. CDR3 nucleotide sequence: TGCGCCAGCAGCTTGGGGGACTCTGGGGCCAACGTCCTGACTTTC.

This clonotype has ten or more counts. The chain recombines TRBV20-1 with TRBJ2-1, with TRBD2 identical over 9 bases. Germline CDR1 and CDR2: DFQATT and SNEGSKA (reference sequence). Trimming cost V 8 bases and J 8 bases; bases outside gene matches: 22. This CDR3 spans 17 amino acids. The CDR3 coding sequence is TGCAGTCTTGTAGCCGTCAAGGGGACTAGCTTTGAAGATGAGCAGTTCTTC. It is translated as CSLVAVKGTSFEDEQFF.

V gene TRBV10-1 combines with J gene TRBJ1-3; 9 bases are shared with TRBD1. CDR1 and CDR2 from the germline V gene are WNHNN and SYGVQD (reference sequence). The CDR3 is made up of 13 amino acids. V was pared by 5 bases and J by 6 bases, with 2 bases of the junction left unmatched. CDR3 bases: TGCGCCAGCAGTAGGACAGGGGTAAACACCATATATTTT. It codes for CASSRTGVNTIYF.

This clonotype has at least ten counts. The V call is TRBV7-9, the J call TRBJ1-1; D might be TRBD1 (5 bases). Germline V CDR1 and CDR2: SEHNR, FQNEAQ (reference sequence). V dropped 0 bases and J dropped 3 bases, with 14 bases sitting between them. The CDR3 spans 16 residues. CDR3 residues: CASSLAAAGRHTEAFF. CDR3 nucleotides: TGTGCCAGCAGCTTAGCGGCTGCAGGGAGGCACACTGAAGCTTTCTTT.

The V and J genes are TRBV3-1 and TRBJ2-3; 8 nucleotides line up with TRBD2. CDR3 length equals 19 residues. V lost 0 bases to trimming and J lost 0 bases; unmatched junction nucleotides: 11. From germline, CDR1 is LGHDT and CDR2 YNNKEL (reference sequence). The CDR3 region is CASSQEGSGGPASTDTQYF. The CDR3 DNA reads TGTGCCAGCAGCCAAGAGGGGAGCGGGGGACCAGCTAGCACAGATACGCAGTATTTT.

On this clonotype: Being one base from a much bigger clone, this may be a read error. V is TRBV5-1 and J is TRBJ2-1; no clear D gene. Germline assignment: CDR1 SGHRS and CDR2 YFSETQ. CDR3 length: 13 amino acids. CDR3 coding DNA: TGCGCCGGCAGCTTAATCTCCCTAGGTGAGCAGTTCTTC. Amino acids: CAGSLISLGEQFF.